The 5 T cell receptor beta chains reported below all come from one sample, sequenced in a study of cytomegalovirus exposure and HLA in healthy donors. The PCR ran on 60 Vbeta and 13 Jbeta primers. Produced via immunoSEQ multiplex PCR; TCRdb's table is partial and in-frame only. The profile shows just under 95,000 clones, about four fifths of them singletons. Sequencing used PBMCs. Receptors originate from a human donor in good health.

The chain joins TRBV7-9 to TRBJ2-1; tentative D call: TRBD1 (5 bases). Germline lookup yields CDR1 SEHNR and CDR2 FQNEAQ (reference sequence). The CDR3 is 15 residues long. V was shortened by 1 base and J by 7 bases, with 14 bases between the two germline ends. The CDR3 loop reads CASSLDGVRVNEQFF. CDR3 in DNA: TGTGCCAGCAGCTTAGATGGGGTCAGGGTTAATGAGCAGTTCTTC.

J is TRBJ2-2 and V is TRBV5-1; D is possibly TRBD1 (8 bases). Trimming removed 1 base at V and 6 bases at J, with 10 bases between. The CDR3 covers 14 residues. Per germline, CDR1 SGHRS and CDR2 YFSETQ. Written as DNA, the CDR3 is TGCGCCAGCAGCTTGACAGGGGGGGCCGGGGAGCTGTTTTTT. This codes for CASSLTGGAGELFF.

This chain connects TRBV4-3 to TRBJ2-7; tentative D call: TRBD1 (5 bases). The CDR3 is 16 amino acids. Trimming took off 0 bases at V and 3 bases at J, with 15 bases between the two ends. CDR1 and CDR2 from the germline V gene are LGHNA and YSLEER. In DNA form, the CDR3 reads TGCGCCAGCAGCCAAGATTTAGGGGTGCCGAACTACGAGCAGTACTTC. It codes for CASSQDLGVPNYEQYF.

V is TRBV5-5 and J is TRBJ2-7; tentatively, D is TRBD1 (5 bases). The CDR3 covers 15 residues. Germline V gene sequence: CDR1 SGHKS, CDR2 YYEKEE (reference sequence). The germline V and J ends were trimmed by 0 bases and 2 bases, with 12 bases remaining between them. CDR3 sequence (DNA): TGTGCCAGCAGCTTGGCCGCTGGGGCTCCCTACGAGCAGTACTTC. As protein: CASSLAAGAPYEQYF.

This clone occurred once. The chain combines TRBV11-2 with TRBJ2-6; D unresolved. Germline assignment: CDR1 SGHAT and CDR2 FQNNGV. The germline V and J ends were trimmed by 5 bases and 1 base, with 6 bases remaining between them. The CDR3 covers 14 residues. The CDR3 bases are TGTGCCAGCAGCCGTCGGTCTGGGGCCAACGTCCTGACTTTC. It yields the protein CASSRRSGANVLTF. The variable domain in full, with the rest retrieved from reference TRBV11-2 and TRBJ2-6, is EAGVAQSPRYKIIEKRQSVAFWCNPISGHATLYWYQQILGQGPKLLIQFQNNGVVDDSQLPKDRFSAERLKGVDSTLKIQPAKLEDSAVYLCASSRRSGANVLTFGAGSRLTVL.